These 15 T cell receptor beta chains came from one sample sequenced in a study of shared clonotypes between healthy human individuals. Libraries were prepared by immunoSEQ multiplex PCR; TCRdb keeps only in-frame clonotypes and omits some of them. The table has fewer than 350,000 clones, roughly 91% seen once. Specimen: memory CD8+ T cells sorted from blood. Subset described: CD45RO+ cells pooled with CCR7-negative TemRA cells. The receptors were sampled from a man aged 18 to 29 in good health.

The rearrangement joins TRBV11-2 to TRBJ2-5; D gene ambiguous. The germline CDR1 and CDR2 sequences are SGHAT and FQNNGV. The CDR3 totals 11 residues. Trimming pared 5 bases from V and 3 bases from J, leaving 4 bases between. DNA of the CDR3: TGTGCCAGCAGCCAAAAAGAGACCCAGTACTTC. This encodes CASSQKETQYF.

V usage is TRBV7-8 and J usage is TRBJ1-2; D might be TRBD1 (5 bases). V was clipped by 0 bases and J by 4 bases, with 9 bases between them. Germline CDR1 reads SGHVS; CDR2 reads FQNEAQ. The CDR3 consists of 14 residues. The CDR3 coding sequence is TGTGCCAGCAGCTTAGCGCCAGGGTTCTATGGCTACACCTTC. Amino acids: CASSLAPGFYGYTF. Variable domain in full (rest from reference TRBV7-8 and TRBJ1-2): GAGVSQSPRYKVAKRGQDVALRCDPISGHVSLFWYQQALGQGPEFLTYFQNEAQLDKSGLPSDRFFAERPEGSVSTLKIQRTQQEDSAVYLCASSLAPGFYGYTFGSGTRLTVV.

The chain uses TRBV29-1 and TRBJ2-7; 13 nucleotides agree with TRBD2. Germline loops: CDR1 SQVTM, CDR2 ANQGSEA. Unmatched junction bases numbered 8, after V lost 8 bases and J lost 4 bases. This CDR3 comprises 14 residues. CDR3 DNA sequence: TGCAGCCCTAGGACTAGCGGGAGCGGATACGAGCAGTACTTC. Translation: CSPRTSGSGYEQYF.

Concerning this clone itself: The sample carries other DNA sequences with the same CDR3. The chain recombines TRBV29-1 with TRBJ2-7, with a possible D match to TRBD1 (6 bases). Germline lookup yields CDR1 SQVTM and CDR2 ANQGSEA. The V gene lost 6 bases and the J gene lost 3 bases, with 12 bases spanning the gap. The CDR3 extends over 12 amino acids. The CDR3 sequence is CSVEDRYYEQYF. Here the CDR3 DNA reads TGCAGCGTGGAGGACAGATACTACGAGCAGTACTTC.

The V gene is TRBV5-6, the J gene TRBJ2-7, with TRBD1 matching 9 bases. The CDR3 totals 15 residues. From germline, CDR1 is SGHDT and CDR2 YYEEEE. Trimming took 7 bases from V and 6 from J; bases not matched to a gene: 14. The DNA for the CDR3 is TGTGCCAGCGAAAGCACCTACACAGGGGGCGGCGAGCAGTACTTC. Encoded protein: CASESTYTGGGEQYF.

This clone was seen many times. V gene TRBV9 combines with J gene TRBJ2-4; D might be TRBD1 (6 bases). Deletions cut 3 bases from V and 8 bases from J, with 9 bases between. The CDR3 spans 12 residues. Germline loops: CDR1 SGDLS, CDR2 YYNGEE. CDR3 sequence reads: CASSGEGDIQYF. CDR3 sequence (DNA): TGTGCCAGCAGCGGCGAGGGGGACATTCAGTACTTC.

Of note for this clone: This CDR3 is also generated by other DNA sequences in the sample. The chain has TRBV9 and TRBJ2-1; weak D call: TRBD1 (5 bases). V was shortened by 2 bases and J by 6 bases, with 15 bases between the two germline ends. This CDR3 spans 15 amino acids. Germline lookup yields CDR1 SGDLS and CDR2 YYNGEE. This CDR3 reads CASSVGQGPGNEQFF. The CDR3 DNA reads TGTGCCAGCAGCGTCGGGCAGGGCCCGGGCAATGAGCAGTTCTTC.

The chain recombines TRBV28 with TRBJ2-1; weak D call: TRBD1 (6 bases). The germline V gene encodes CDR1 MDHEN and CDR2 SYDVKM. The V gene lost 7 bases and the J gene lost 7 bases, with 14 bases spanning the gap. The length of the CDR3 is 13 residues. This CDR3 is CASNSGAGNEQFF. The DNA of the CDR3 is TGTGCCAGCAATTCAGGGGCAGGGAATGAGCAGTTCTTC.

The rearrangement joins TRBV27 to TRBJ1-1; the D is unclear. Trimming took off 8 bases at V and 0 bases at J, with 13 bases between the two ends. This CDR3 is built from 14 residues. In germline, CDR1 is MNHEY, CDR2 SMNVEV (reference sequence). The chain's CDR3 is CASGQQTMNTEAFF. The CDR3 DNA reads as TGTGCCAGCGGCCAACAGACTATGAACACTGAAGCTTTCTTT.

The V gene is TRBV7-9, the J gene TRBJ2-1; 10 positions agree with TRBD2. The CDR3 runs 15 residues. The trim removed 1 base at V and 4 bases at J, leaving 1 base unmatched. Germline CDR1 and CDR2: SEHNR and FQNEAQ (reference sequence). The CDR3 coding sequence is TGTGCCAGCAGCTTAGGAGCGGGAGGGTACAATGAGCAGTTCTTC. As protein: CASSLGAGGYNEQFF.

This chain uses TRBV30 with TRBJ2-3; D gene unclear. The CDR3 is 14 amino acids. Trimming took off 5 bases at V and 2 bases at J, with 14 bases between the two ends. In germline, CDR1 is GTSNPN, CDR2 SVGIG (reference sequence). The CDR3 loop is CAWSFSGVTDTQYF. CDR3 nucleotide sequence: TGTGCCTGGTCCTTTTCCGGAGTCACAGATACGCAGTATTTT.

J is TRBJ2-7 and V is TRBV27, with TRBD1 matching 9 bases. The length of the CDR3 is 16 residues. The trim removed 2 bases at V and 7 bases at J, leaving 12 bases unmatched. Germline lookup yields CDR1 MNHEY and CDR2 SMNVEV (reference sequence). The CDR3 reads CASSLSMGTGTREQYF. CDR3 nucleotide sequence: TGTGCCAGCAGTTTAAGTATGGGGACAGGGACTCGGGAGCAGTACTTC.

The chain has TRBV7-9 and TRBJ2-7, with D perhaps assigned TRBD1 or TRBD2 (7 bases each). Germline assignment: CDR1 SEHNR and CDR2 FQNEAQ (reference sequence). The CDR3 has 16 amino acids. V dropped 5 bases and J dropped 1 base, with 18 bases sitting between them. The CDR3 loop reads CASSSPQGGGSYEQYF. CDR3 DNA: TGTGCCAGCAGCAGCCCCCAGGGGGGGGGATCCTACGAGCAGTACTTC.

The V gene is TRBV4-1, the J gene TRBJ1-1; a possible D gene is TRBD1 (6 bases). With 1 base removed from V and 1 base from J, the gap between germline ends came to 10 bases. Per the germline V gene, CDR1 is MGHRA and CDR2 is YSYEKL. The CDR3 length is 15 residues. The CDR3 DNA reads TGCGCCAGCAGCCAAGTAGCAGGGGCGAACACTGAAGCTTTCTTT. Translated: CASSQVAGANTEAFF.

The chain is built from TRBV30 and TRBJ1-1, with D perhaps matching TRBD1 (6 bases). Germline lookup yields CDR1 GTSNPN and CDR2 SVGIG (reference sequence). The CDR3 is made up of 17 amino acids. The V end lost 3 bases, the J end lost 2 bases, and 22 bases lay between the germline ends. CDR3 sequence (DNA): TGTGCCTGGAGCGGAGTCCTTAGGGGGGGGCTCAACACTGAAGCTTTCTTT. It yields the protein CAWSGVLRGGLNTEAFF. Full variable domain (missing parts from reference TRBV30 and TRBJ1-1): SQTIHQWPATLVQPVGSPLSLECTVEGTSNPNLYWYRQAAGRGLQLLFYSVGIGQISSEVPQNLSASRPQDRQFILSSKKLLLSDSGFYLCAWSGVLRGGLNTEAFFGQGTRLTVV.